This T cell receptor beta chain was captured in a study of a mutant IDH1 vaccine in newly diagnosed glioma. Looking at the study overall: Of treated patients, roughly 62% were men and roughly 38% women, averaging around 40 years. Before enrollment, the patients had been treated with radiotherapy alone, temozolomide alone, or both together. Most of them had received both.

The repertoire was sequenced with immunoSEQ multiplex PCR; TCRdb's copy has only in-frame clones and lacks some. The sample carries approximately 70,000 clones, 79% recorded once. Details on this clone: The antigen remains unidentified.

Time point here: baseline, week 1 (first vaccination visit). Treatment of the sample: pre-vaccination baseline after standard-of-care therapy. Astrocytomas found in donors were new, WHO grade 3 or 4, IDH1-mutant and ATRX-lost. CDR3 length: 14 residues. Germline trimming cut 2 bases from V and 1 base from J; bases unmatched to any gene: 2. Germline CDR1 SGHRS, CDR2 YFSETQ. Study outcomes and limitations: Evidence of vaccine-induced immune responses was documented in approximately 93% of patients.

This material consisted of PBMCs, taken from a glioma patient treated with radiotherapy, temozolomide or both. This TCR was sampled from a man aged 45 to 65 with glioma. The rearrangement joins TRBV5-1 to TRBJ1-1; TRBD1 matches 7 bases. The CDR3 is CASSFGQANTEAFF. The CDR3 DNA reads TGCGCCAGCAGCTTCGGACAGGCGAACACTGAAGCTTTCTTT.